These 32 T cell receptor beta chains came from one sample sequenced in a study of blood T cell repertoires in COVID-19. Profiling relied on immunoSEQ multiplex PCR, and the TCRdb table lists in-frame clones only, not all of them. The sample gives 250,000 or so clones, about 80% of which show up once; roughly 10% is in the top ten. Sequencing input: peripheral blood. Source of these receptors: a man older than 75 with acute or convalescent COVID-19.

The gene calls are TRBV5-1 and TRBJ1-4; TRBD1 agrees at 8 bases. Per the germline V gene, CDR1 is SGHRS and CDR2 is YFSETQ. V dropped 4 bases and J dropped 8; count of bases not matched to a gene: 7. This CDR3 has 14 amino acids. CDR3 bases: TGCGCCAGCAGCCCCAGGGGGCGCGACGAAAAACTGTTTTTT. Encoded protein: CASSPRGRDEKLFF.

CDR3 DNA sequence: TGTGCCAGCTCGAAGGGACAGGGAGAATCACCCCTCCACTTT. Encoded protein: CASSKGQGESPLHF. This rearrangement joins TRBV18 to TRBJ1-6; 9 bases agree with TRBD1. Germline V lookup: CDR1 KGHSH, CDR2 LQKENI. Germline trimming cut 6 bases from V and 10 bases from J; bases unmatched to any gene: 7. CDR3 size: 14 residues.

V usage is TRBV28 and J usage is TRBJ2-3, with 9 bases identical to TRBD1. The CDR3 loop spans 21 amino acids. Trimming cost V 5 bases and J 2 bases; bases outside gene matches: 23. Germline lookup yields CDR1 MDHEN and CDR2 SYDVKM. CDR3 bases: TGTGCCAGCAGTACTTACCTAACCGGGACAGGGTCGTTCACGTACACAGATACGCAGTATTTT. This codes for CASSTYLTGTGSFTYTDTQYF.

This clone came up once. The genes are TRBV6-5 and TRBJ2-2; 9 nucleotides match TRBD2. V dropped 6 bases and J dropped 4; count of bases not matched to a gene: 6. This CDR3 has 15 amino acids. Germline assignment: CDR1 MNHEY and CDR2 SVGAGI. The CDR3 sequence is CASRRTSAITGELFF. The CDR3 DNA follows: TGTGCCAGCAGGCGGACTAGCGCGATCACCGGGGAGCTGTTTTTT.

A few counts support this clone. The chain links TRBV2 to TRBJ1-5; 9 positions agree with TRBD1. In germline, CDR1 is SNHLY, CDR2 FYNNEI. The junction had 3 bases not matched to a gene; V was cut back by 4 bases and J by 2 bases. The CDR3 runs to 15 residues. The DNA of the CDR3 is TGTGCCAGCAGTGGACAGGGGGTTGGCAATCAGCCCCAGCATTTT. It codes for CASSGQGVGNQPQHF. Full variable domain (missing parts from reference TRBV2 and TRBJ1-5): EPEVTQTPSHQVTQMGQEVILRCVPISNHLYFYWYRQILGQKVEFLVSFYNNEISEKSEIFDDQFSVERPDGSNFTLKIRSTKLEDSAMYFCASSGQGVGNQPQHFGDGTRLSIL.

The rearrangement uses TRBV5-1 and TRBJ2-1, with D uncertain. The germline V and J ends were trimmed by 1 base and 5 bases, with 7 bases remaining between them. Germline V gives CDR1 SGHRS, CDR2 YFSETQ. The CDR3 has 13 amino acids. In DNA, the CDR3 is TGCGCCAGCAGCTTGAACACGCACAATGAGCAGTTCTTC. Its protein product is CASSLNTHNEQFF.

The chain is built from TRBV6-1 and TRBJ1-4; D gene unclear. V lost 3 bases, J lost 6 bases, and 14 bases lay in between. The germline CDR1 and CDR2 sequences are MNHNS and SASEGT. The CDR3 contains 15 residues. The CDR3 is CASSDPGRRHEKLFF. The CDR3 coding sequence is TGTGCCAGCAGTGACCCGGGGAGGAGGCATGAAAAACTGTTTTTT.

This sequence joins TRBV25-1 and TRBJ2-1, with 14 positions matching TRBD2. Trimming at V came to 3 bases and at J to 8 bases, leaving 3 bases not matched to a gene. Germline lookup yields CDR1 MGHDK and CDR2 SYGVNS. The CDR3 runs to 15 residues. The CDR3 is CASSETSGRGDEQFF. CDR3 nucleotides: TGTGCCAGCAGTGAGACTAGCGGGAGGGGGGATGAGCAGTTCTTC.

The chain recombines TRBV11-2 with TRBJ2-7; 9 positions match TRBD1. Trimming cost V 1 base and J 2 bases; bases outside gene matches: 3. The V gene's germline CDR1 is SGHAT and CDR2 FQNNGV. This CDR3 contains 15 residues. CDR3 sequence: CASSLAGQGPYEQYF. The CDR3 DNA sequence: TGTGCCAGCAGCTTAGCTGGACAGGGGCCCTACGAGCAGTACTTC.

CDR3 DNA: TGTGCCTCCTGGGAGAGACAGGGAAAGAGCCAGTACTTC. Its translation is CASWERQGKSQYF. This rearrangement joins TRBV28 to TRBJ2-5; 7 bases agree with TRBD1. The CDR3 has 13 amino acids. Germline V gene sequence: CDR1 MDHEN, CDR2 SYDVKM. V lost 11 bases and J lost 10; bases outside the gene matches: 16.

The V gene is TRBV27, the J gene TRBJ2-3; D is possibly TRBD1 (6 bases). The V gene's germline CDR1 is MNHEY and CDR2 SMNVEV (reference sequence). This CDR3 is 15 amino acids long. V was shortened by 2 bases and J by 9 bases, with 18 bases between the two germline ends. The CDR3 DNA is TGTGCCAGCAGTTTAGACCTCCTACAGGGTCGAACGCAGTATTTT. Its protein product is CASSLDLLQGRTQYF.

V gene TRBV19 combines with J gene TRBJ2-7; TRBD1 matches at 8 bases. Germline CDR1 LNHDA, CDR2 SQIVND (reference sequence). The CDR3 length is 13 residues. The V gene end was trimmed by 5 bases and the J gene end by 1 base; junction bases not matched to a gene: 1. CDR3 amino acids: CASSWDRSYEQYF. The CDR3, as DNA: TGTGCCAGTAGTTGGGACAGGTCCTACGAGCAGTACTTC.

V is TRBV19 and J is TRBJ1-1; D remains unclear. The CDR3 extends over 15 amino acids. The germline gives CDR1 LNHDA, CDR2 SQIVND (reference sequence). Between the trimmed V and J ends, which lost 5 bases and 0 bases, there was a span of 13 bases. CDR3 region: CASSLSSVVNTEAFF. CDR3 DNA: TGTGCCAGTAGTCTGAGCAGCGTGGTGAACACTGAAGCTTTCTTT.

The chain carries TRBV20-1 and TRBJ2-3; TRBD1 aligns across 7 bases. The junction had 10 bases not matched to a gene; V was cut back by 3 bases and J by 4 bases. The CDR3 sequence is 15 residues long. CDR1 DFQATT and CDR2 SNEGSKA come from the germline V gene (reference sequence). In DNA form, the CDR3 reads TGCAGTGCTAGTGTATTACAGGGGCCCTCAGATACGCAGTATTTT. Its translation is CSASVLQGPSDTQYF.

The chain is built from TRBV5-6 and TRBJ2-7; TRBD1 is a possible D gene (5 bases). The length of the CDR3 is 13 residues. V was clipped by 1 base and J by 6 bases, with 11 bases between them. The germline V gene has CDR1 SGHDT and CDR2 YYEEEE. Here the CDR3 reads CASSLFLRGEQYF. The CDR3, as DNA: TGTGCCAGCAGCTTGTTTTTAAGGGGCGAGCAGTACTTC.

The rearrangement links TRBV6-6 to TRBJ2-1, with D possibly TRBD1 on 5 matching bases. Germline V lookup: CDR1 MNHNY, CDR2 SVGAGI (reference sequence). The CDR3 is 16 residues long. V dropped 0 bases and J dropped 4 bases, with 13 bases sitting between them. CDR3: CASSYSSRQSYNEQFF. The DNA of the CDR3 is TGTGCCAGCAGTTACTCGAGTAGACAGTCATACAATGAGCAGTTCTTC.

The chain combines TRBV18 with TRBJ1-4; D remains unclear. Germline V lookup: CDR1 KGHSH, CDR2 LQKENI. CDR3 length equals 17 residues. Trimming took 0 bases from V and 4 from J, leaving 15 bases between them. The CDR3 DNA reads TGTGCCAGCTCACCACCGAATTTTTCGGGAGATAATGAAAAACTGTTTTTT. This translates into CASSPPNFSGDNEKLFF.

The chain carries TRBV7-2 and TRBJ2-3; D may be TRBD2 (6 bases). Germline lookup yields CDR1 SGHTA and CDR2 FQGNSA. The CDR3 is 12 residues long. Trimming shortened V by 5 bases and J by 6 bases, and 9 bases separated the two germline ends. The chain's CDR3 is CASSRGFDTQYF. The CDR3 coding sequence is TGTGCCAGCAGCCGGGGGTTCGATACGCAGTATTTT. Full variable domain (missing parts from reference TRBV7-2 and TRBJ2-3): GAGVSQSPSNKVTEKGKDVELRCDPISGHTALYWYRQSLGQGLEFLIYFQGNSAPDKSGLPSDRFSAERTGGSVSTLTIQRTQQEDSAVYLCASSRGFDTQYFGPGTRLTVL.

This clone was recorded once. The gene calls are TRBV29-1 and TRBJ2-1; 8 bases match TRBD2. This CDR3 region has 14 residues. Germline V gene lookup returns CDR1 SQVTM and CDR2 ANQGSEA. The V gene end was trimmed by 7 bases and the J gene end by 4 bases; junction bases not matched to a gene: 9. The CDR3 region has the DNA TGCAGCGCCTGGTCACTAGCGGCATACAATGAGCAGTTCTTC. This gives the protein CSAWSLAAYNEQFF.

The CDR3 sequence is CASSLQGGIQPQHF. CDR3 nucleotides: TGTGCCAGCAGTCTTCAGGGGGGTATTCAGCCCCAGCATTTT. This chain joins TRBV2 and TRBJ1-5; 7 bases agree with TRBD1. Germline V CDR1 and CDR2: SNHLY, FYNNEI. The J segment lost 6 bases and the V segment lost 5 bases, leaving 7 bases of the junction unmatched. The length of the CDR3 is 14 residues. The full variable domain, rest sourced from reference TRBV2 and TRBJ1-5, is EPEVTQTPSHQVTQMGQEVILRCVPISNHLYFYWYRQILGQKVEFLVSFYNNEISEKSEIFDDQFSVERPDGSNFTLKIRSTKLEDSAMYFCASSLQGGIQPQHFGDGTRLSIL.

The gene calls are TRBV6-5 and TRBJ2-4, with TRBD1 identical over 7 bases. V shed 6 bases and J 7 bases; nucleotides not matched to a gene: 12. The CDR3 extends over 15 amino acids. Germline V CDR1 and CDR2: MNHEY, SVGAGI. DNA of the CDR3: TGTGCCAGCAGCCCCGGGACAGTCATAACTAACATTCAGTACTTC. Protein product: CASSPGTVITNIQYF.

The genes are TRBV29-1 and TRBJ2-7; 9 bases map to TRBD2. The CDR3 covers 13 residues. V dropped 7 bases and J dropped 4; count of bases not matched to a gene: 8. Germline V gene sequence: CDR1 SQVTM, CDR2 ANQGSEA. The CDR3 loop reads CSADSGSTYEQYF. The CDR3 DNA sequence: TGCAGCGCCGATAGCGGGAGTACATACGAGCAGTACTTC.

The chain has TRBV5-1 and TRBJ2-5; 7 nucleotides align to TRBD1. The CDR3 runs to 15 residues. After removal of 1 base from V and 6 bases from J, the junction contained 9 bases not matched to a gene. CDR1 and CDR2 from the germline V gene are SGHRS and YFSETQ. CDR3 amino acids: CASSLRGGEWKTQYF. The CDR3 nucleotides are TGCGCCAGCAGCTTGCGAGGGGGCGAGTGGAAGACCCAGTACTTC.

The chain joins TRBV7-9 to TRBJ2-6; maybe TRBD1 (6 bases). This CDR3 has 15 amino acids. V was trimmed by 3 bases and J by 5 bases, leaving 11 bases between them. Germline V gene data show CDR1 as SEHNR and CDR2 as FQNEAQ (reference sequence). The CDR3 protein is CASSLTGIWANVLTF. Here the CDR3 DNA reads TGTGCCAGCAGCTTGACAGGTATCTGGGCCAACGTCCTGACTTTC. The full variable domain, in which reference TRBV7-9 and TRBJ2-6 provide the parts outside the CDR3, is DTGVSQNPRHKITKRGQNVTFRCDPISEHNRLYWYRQTLGQGPEFLTYFQNEAQLEKSRLLSDRFSAERPKGSFSTLEIQRTEQGDSAMYLCASSLTGIWANVLTFGAGSRLTVL.

The rearrangement links TRBV19 to TRBJ1-2; 8 bases fit TRBD1. This CDR3 has 14 residues. Germline V CDR1 and CDR2: LNHDA, SQIVND (reference sequence). V dropped 4 bases and J dropped 6; count of bases not matched to a gene: 7. The DNA for the CDR3 is TGTGCCAGTAGTAGACGGACAGGGATCGATGGCTACACCTTC. Translating it yields CASSRRTGIDGYTF.

The J gene is TRBJ2-4, the V gene TRBV3-1 (or the pseudogene TRBV3-2), with 7 positions matching TRBD2. The length of the CDR3 is 14 residues. Germline-derived CDR1 and CDR2 are LGHDT and YNNKEL (reference sequence). V shed 0 bases, J shed 10 bases, and the junction held 6 bases outside the gene matches. DNA of the CDR3: TGTGCCAGCAGCCAAGACCGCGGGGGTGGGATTCAGTACTTC. Translating it yields CASSQDRGGGIQYF.

CDR3 amino acids: CASSNEGRTNEKLFF. In DNA form, the CDR3 reads TGTGCCAGCAGCAACGAGGGGAGGACTAATGAAAAACTGTTTTTT. V and J are TRBV6-6 and TRBJ1-4, with D tentatively TRBD1 (5 bases). The germline V gene has CDR1 MNHNY and CDR2 SVGAGI (reference sequence). The length of the CDR3 is 15 residues. The V end lost 6 bases, the J end lost 2 bases, and 13 bases lay between the germline ends.

V gene TRBV19 combines with J gene TRBJ1-2, with 9 bases identical to TRBD1. The junction had 11 bases not matched to a gene; V was cut back by 4 bases and J by 8 bases. The CDR3 contains 15 residues. CDR1 LNHDA and CDR2 SQIVND come from the germline V gene (reference sequence). The CDR3 DNA reads TGTGCCAGTAGTAGCCGTTCGACAGGGGGTAGCGGCTACACCTTC. Protein: CASSSRSTGGSGYTF.

In its sample, this clone was seen a few times. This chain joins TRBV13 and TRBJ1-6; D is perhaps TRBD1 (6 bases). Germline CDR1 and CDR2: PRHDT and FYEKMQ (reference sequence). This CDR3 is 14 amino acids long. Trimming left V 5 bases short and J 10 bases short, with 15 bases between. CDR3 region: CASSLRGARSPLHF. The CDR3 coding sequence is TGTGCCAGCAGCCTCAGGGGAGCACGGTCACCCCTCCACTTT.

The sample holds one count of this clone. This rearrangement joins TRBV18 to TRBJ2-2; 12 nucleotides align to TRBD1. With 4 bases clipped from V and 6 bases from J, the junction kept 6 bases outside the gene matches. The CDR3 spans 16 residues. CDR1 is KGHSH, CDR2 LQKENI, per germline. CDR3 region: CASSRTGQGASGELFF. Written as DNA, the CDR3 is TGTGCCAGCTCACGCACGGGACAGGGGGCCTCCGGGGAGCTGTTTTTT.

The V call is TRBV28, the J call TRBJ2-5; D is perhaps TRBD1 (8 bases). This CDR3 is 15 amino acids long. Germline V lookup: CDR1 MDHEN, CDR2 SYDVKM. The V and J ends lost 1 base and 5 bases respectively, with 14 bases between them. The CDR3 sequence: CASSLYRGGMETQYF. The DNA for the CDR3 is TGTGCCAGCAGTTTATACAGGGGGGGTATGGAGACCCAGTACTTC.

The chain is built from TRBV6-5 and TRBJ1-1; a weak D match, TRBD1 (5 bases). Germline CDR1 MNHEY, CDR2 SVGAGI. V lost 5 bases, J lost 3 bases, and 13 bases lay in between. The CDR3 has 14 amino acids. CDR3 sequence (DNA): TGTGCCAGCAGTCCCCGGGGAGGGGACACTGAAGCTTTCTTT. Its protein product is CASSPRGGDTEAFF.